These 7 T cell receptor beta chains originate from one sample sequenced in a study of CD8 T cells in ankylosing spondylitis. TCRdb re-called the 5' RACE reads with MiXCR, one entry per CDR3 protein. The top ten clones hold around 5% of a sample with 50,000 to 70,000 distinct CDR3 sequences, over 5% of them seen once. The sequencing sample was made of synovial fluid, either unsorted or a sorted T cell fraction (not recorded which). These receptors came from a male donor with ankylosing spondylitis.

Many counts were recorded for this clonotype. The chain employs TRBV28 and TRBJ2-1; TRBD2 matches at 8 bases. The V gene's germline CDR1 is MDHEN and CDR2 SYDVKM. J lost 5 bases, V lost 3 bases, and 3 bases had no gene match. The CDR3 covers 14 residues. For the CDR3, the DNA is TGTGCCAGCAGTTTTTGGCGGGAGGACAATGAGCAGTTCTTC. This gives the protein CASSFWREDNEQFF.

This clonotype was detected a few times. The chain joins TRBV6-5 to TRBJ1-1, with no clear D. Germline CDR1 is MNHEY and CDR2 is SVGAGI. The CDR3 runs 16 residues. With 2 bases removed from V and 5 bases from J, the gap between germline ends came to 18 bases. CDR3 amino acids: CASSYGRSRSGTEAFF. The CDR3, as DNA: TGTGCCAGCAGTTACGGCCGAAGTCGAAGCGGTACTGAAGCTTTCTTT.

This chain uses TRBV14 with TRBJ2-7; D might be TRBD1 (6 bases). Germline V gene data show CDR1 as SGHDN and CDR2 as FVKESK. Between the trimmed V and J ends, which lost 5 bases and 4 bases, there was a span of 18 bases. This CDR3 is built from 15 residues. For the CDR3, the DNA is TGTGCCAGCAGCACCCTCGGCGCCAGGGGTTACGAGCAGTACTTC. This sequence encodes CASSTLGARGYEQYF. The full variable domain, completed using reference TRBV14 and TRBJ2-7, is EAGVTQFPSHSVIEKGQTVTLRCDPISGHDNLYWYRRVMGKEIKFLLHFVKESKQDESGMPNNRFLAERTGGTYSTLKVQPAELEDSGVYFCASSTLGARGYEQYFGPGTRLTVT.

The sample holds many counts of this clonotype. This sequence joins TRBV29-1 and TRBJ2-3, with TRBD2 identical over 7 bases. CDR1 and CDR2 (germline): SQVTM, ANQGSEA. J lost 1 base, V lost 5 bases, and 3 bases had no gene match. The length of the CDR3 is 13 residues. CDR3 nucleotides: TGCAGCGTTTCGAGCGGGGGCACAGATACGCAGTATTTT. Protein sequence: CSVSSGGTDTQYF.

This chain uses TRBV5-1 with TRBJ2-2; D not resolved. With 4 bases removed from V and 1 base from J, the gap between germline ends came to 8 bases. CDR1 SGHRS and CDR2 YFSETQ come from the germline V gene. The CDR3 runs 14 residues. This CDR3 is CASSRDMNTGELFF. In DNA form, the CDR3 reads TGCGCCAGCAGCCGCGATATGAACACCGGGGAGCTGTTTTTT.

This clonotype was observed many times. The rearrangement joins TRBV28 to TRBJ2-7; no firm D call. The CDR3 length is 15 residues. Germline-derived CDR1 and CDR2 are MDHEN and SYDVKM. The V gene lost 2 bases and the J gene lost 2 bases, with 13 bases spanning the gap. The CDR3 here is CASSLDQAWTYEQYF. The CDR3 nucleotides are TGTGCCAGCAGTTTAGACCAAGCGTGGACCTACGAGCAGTACTTC.

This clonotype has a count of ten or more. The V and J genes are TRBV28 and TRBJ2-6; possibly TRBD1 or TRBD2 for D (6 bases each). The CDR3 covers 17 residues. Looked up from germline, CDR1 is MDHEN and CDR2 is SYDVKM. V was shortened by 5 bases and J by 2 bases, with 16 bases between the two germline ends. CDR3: CASSTLPGAAGANVLTF. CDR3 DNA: TGTGCCAGCAGTACCCTCCCGGGGGCGGCTGGGGCCAACGTCCTGACTTTC.